These 12 T cell receptor beta chains share one sample of origin, sequenced in a study of shared clonotypes between healthy human individuals. Profiled with immunoSEQ multiplex PCR; TCRdb holds only in-frame clones, not every one. The data contain millions of clones, around 96% of them seen just once; the ten biggest clones take up roughly 1%. CD45RO-negative CD8 cells positively selected for CCR7 made up the naive population, which excluded terminally differentiated effector memory CD45RA+ cells. The source material was naive CD8+ T cells sorted from blood. The receptors were gathered from a man younger than 30 in good health.

The V gene is TRBV7-8, the J gene TRBJ2-7, with a possible D match to TRBD2 (5 bases). This CDR3 has 13 amino acids. Germline V gene data show CDR1 as SGHVS and CDR2 as FQNEAQ. The V gene lost 5 bases and the J gene lost 4 bases, with 12 bases spanning the gap. The CDR3 DNA is TGTGCCAGCAGCGCGGGCGGAGATTACGAGCAGTACTTC. It codes for CASSAGGDYEQYF. Drawing the rest from reference TRBV7-8 and TRBJ2-7, the complete variable domain is GAGVSQSPRYKVAKRGQDVALRCDPISGHVSLFWYQQALGQGPEFLTYFQNEAQLDKSGLPSDRFFAERPEGSVSTLKIQRTQQEDSAVYLCASSAGGDYEQYFGPGTRLTVT.

The J gene is TRBJ2-5, the V gene TRBV4-2; the match to TRBD2 covers 7 bases. Germline trimming cut 0 bases from V and 5 bases from J; bases unmatched to any gene: 3. The CDR3 consists of 14 residues. From germline, CDR1 is LGHNA and CDR2 YNFKEQ. The CDR3 sequence: CASSQDRRGETQYF. CDR3 nucleotides: TGTGCCAGCAGCCAAGATCGGCGGGGGGAGACCCAGTACTTC.

This chain joins TRBV7-9 and TRBJ2-5; D may match TRBD1 or TRBD2 (5 bases each). The CDR3 is 17 amino acids. V shed 2 bases and J shed 2 bases, with 18 bases lying between them. Per germline, CDR1 SEHNR and CDR2 FQNEAQ (reference sequence). The CDR3 bases are TGTGCCAGCAGCTTAATTCCCCCCCGGGGCCCACAAGAGACCCAGTACTTC. Protein product: CASSLIPPRGPQETQYF. Based on the CDR3 plus reference TRBV7-9 and TRBJ2-5, the full variable domain is DTGVSQNPRHKITKRGQNVTFRCDPISEHNRLYWYRQTLGQGPEFLTYFQNEAQLEKSRLLSDRFSAERPKGSFSTLEIQRTEQGDSAMYLCASSLIPPRGPQETQYFGPGTRLLVL.

In the case of this clone: Other DNA sequences in this sample translate to the same CDR3. The chain employs TRBV7-8 and TRBJ2-7, with 7 bases identical to TRBD1. Germline CDR1 reads SGHVS; CDR2 reads FQNEAQ. With 3 bases clipped from V and 4 bases from J, the junction kept 3 bases outside the gene matches. The CDR3 loop spans 13 amino acids. The CDR3 nucleotides are TGTGCCAGCAGCTTGGGACAGCCTTACGAGCAGTACTTC. Translated: CASSLGQPYEQYF.

Note on this clone: Within the sample, other DNA sequences also encode this same CDR3. This chain joins TRBV27 and TRBJ2-1; 14 positions match TRBD2. The length of the CDR3 is 16 residues. V gave up 5 bases and J gave up 3 bases; unmatched junction bases: 3. Germline loops: CDR1 MNHEY, CDR2 SMNVEV (reference sequence). In nucleotides, the CDR3 is TGTGCCAGCAGTCCCGGGACTAGCGGGAGCTACAATGAGCAGTTCTTC. Encoded protein: CASSPGTSGSYNEQFF.

The chain carries TRBV30 and TRBJ2-7; D gene ambiguous. Trimming stripped 2 bases from V and 5 bases from J, with 13 bases between. The germline V gene has CDR1 GTSNPN and CDR2 SVGIG (reference sequence). The CDR3 sequence is 13 residues long. The DNA of the CDR3 is TGTGCCTGGAGTTTAACGCTTTCGCACGAGCAGTACTTC. It translates to CAWSLTLSHEQYF.

The chain couples TRBV4-3 to TRBJ2-5; D is unclear. Germline loops: CDR1 LGHNA, CDR2 YSLEER. The CDR3 length is 13 residues. The germline V and J ends were trimmed by 0 bases and 5 bases, with 7 bases remaining between them. CDR3 residues: CASSQELWETQYF. In nucleotides, the CDR3 is TGCGCCAGCAGCCAAGAACTCTGGGAGACCCAGTACTTC.

The chain joins TRBV27 to TRBJ2-3; TRBD1 is a possible D gene (5 bases). CDR1 and CDR2 from the germline V gene are MNHEY and SMNVEV (reference sequence). The CDR3 is 15 amino acids. V was cut by 5 bases and J by 0 bases, with 12 bases left in between. As DNA, the CDR3 is TGTGCCAGCAGTGTTCAACAGGAGAGCACAGATACGCAGTATTTT. Translating it yields CASSVQQESTDTQYF.

This chain links TRBV5-8 with TRBJ1-3; D is undetermined. CDR1 is SGHTS and CDR2 is YDEGEE in the germline V gene. Between the trimmed V and J ends, which lost 7 bases and 0 bases, there was a span of 14 bases. This CDR3 comprises 15 residues. The CDR3 region is CASSLTDFSGNTIYF. CDR3 bases: TGTGCCAGCTCGCTTACGGATTTCTCTGGAAACACCATATATTTT.

This clone was seen a single time. This specimen includes other DNA sequences encoding the same CDR3. V and J are TRBV20-1 and TRBJ1-3; D remains unclear. From germline, CDR1 is DFQATT and CDR2 SNEGSKA (reference sequence). Trimming removed 6 bases from V and 1 base from J, with 4 bases in between. The CDR3 is 11 amino acids. This chain's CDR3 is CSASSGNTIYF. CDR3 nucleotide sequence: TGCAGTGCCTCTTCTGGAAACACCATATATTTT.

The chain joins TRBV6-6 to TRBJ1-1, with TRBD1 identical over 8 bases. CDR3 length equals 14 residues. V lost 4 bases to trimming and J lost 0 bases; unmatched junction nucleotides: 1. CDR1 and CDR2 from the germline V gene are MNHNY and SVGAGI (reference sequence). The CDR3 is CASSLGQVNTEAFF. The CDR3 DNA sequence: TGTGCCAGCAGTTTGGGACAGGTGAACACTGAAGCTTTCTTT.

V usage is TRBV25-1 and J usage is TRBJ2-2, with no clear D. Trimming removed 5 bases from V and 4 bases from J, with 8 bases in between. The CDR3 totals 13 residues. Per germline, CDR1 MGHDK and CDR2 SYGVNS. In DNA, the CDR3 is TGTGCCAGCAGTATTGGGGTCACCGGGGAGCTGTTTTTT. Its protein product is CASSIGVTGELFF.